This TCR beta chain emerged from a study of blood T cell repertoires in COVID-19. Study-wide context: Acute-phase and convalescent COVID-19 samples originated in the United States, Italy and Spain. In each case, the material was cDNA or gDNA derived from T cells, B-cell-depleted T cells, or PBMCs.

The CDR3 runs to 16 residues. In germline, CDR1 is MNHNS, CDR2 SASEGT. The ends were cut back, 4 bases at V and 0 bases at J, with 14 bases in the middle. Source study methods: Estimation of nucleated cell counts was performed using reference gene primer amplification. Sequencing was performed with immunoSEQ multiplex PCR; in TCRdb, only in-frame clones are kept and a portion is missing. That table supplies the V and J calls and clone size; D and trimming were determined from the DNA. The sample lists some 230,000 clones; roughly 89% were seen once. Only one count was recorded for this clone. V gene TRBV6-1 combines with J gene TRBJ2-3; D perhaps matches TRBD2 (6 bases). The TCR sequence derives from a man aged 25 to 40 who had recovered from COVID-19. Sequenced: peripheral blood. CDR3 region: CASSGGTSLSTDTQYF. In DNA form, the CDR3 reads TGTGCCAGCAGTGGAGGGACTTCCCTAAGCACAGATACGCAGTATTTT.